These 5 T cell receptor beta chains originate from one sample sequenced in a study of shared clonotypes between healthy human individuals. Produced via immunoSEQ multiplex PCR; TCRdb's table is partial and in-frame only. The sample has about 590,000 clones; around 95% are singletons. Naive CD8 cells were CD45RO-negative, positively selected for CCR7, excluding terminally differentiated effector memory CD45RA+ cells. The specimen was naive CD8+ T cells sorted from blood. Receptor source: a woman between 25 and 40 years old in good health.

The chain links TRBV11-2 to TRBJ2-1; possible D gene TRBD2, 6 bases. CDR3 size: 14 residues. V dropped 5 bases and J dropped 7 bases, with 15 bases sitting between them. The V gene's germline CDR1 is SGHAT and CDR2 FQNNGV. CDR3 bases: TGTGCCAGCAGCCCCGGTCTAGCGCTAAATGAGCAGTTCTTC. Its translation is CASSPGLALNEQFF.

The V call is TRBV9, the J call TRBJ2-1; D call uncertain. Between the trimmed V and J ends, which lost 0 bases and 4 bases, there was a span of 8 bases. CDR1 and CDR2 from the germline V gene are SGDLS and YYNGEE. The CDR3 totals 14 residues. This chain's CDR3 is CASSVGGLYNEQFF. Here the CDR3 DNA reads TGTGCCAGCAGCGTAGGTGGGCTTTACAATGAGCAGTTCTTC.

The rearrangement links TRBV5-5 to TRBJ2-7; D might be TRBD1 or TRBD2, each matching 5 bases. This CDR3 is 15 amino acids long. Between the trimmed V and J ends, which lost 4 bases and 3 bases, there was a span of 17 bases. In germline, CDR1 is SGHKS, CDR2 YYEKEE (reference sequence). CDR3 amino acids: CASSHTGTEDYEQYF. CDR3 in DNA: TGTGCCAGCAGCCACACCGGGACCGAGGACTACGAGCAGTACTTC.

A remark on this clone: Other DNA sequences within the sample encode an identical CDR3. V gene TRBV9 combines with J gene TRBJ2-7; TRBD2 is a possible D gene (5 bases). Germline V gives CDR1 SGDLS, CDR2 YYNGEE. Trimming took off 2 bases at V and 0 bases at J, with 6 bases between the two ends. The CDR3 totals 13 residues. CDR3 sequence (DNA): TGTGCCAGCAGCGTGGGGAGCTCCTACGAGCAGTACTTC. Its translation is CASSVGSSYEQYF.

The V gene is TRBV28, the J gene TRBJ2-3; 11 bases are shared with TRBD1. Losses at the gene ends were 4 bases for V and 5 bases for J; bases not matched to a gene: 8. From germline, CDR1 is MDHEN and CDR2 SYDVKM. This CDR3 contains 16 residues. The CDR3 spells CASSSPWTGGVDTQYF. In nucleotides, the CDR3 is TGTGCCAGCAGTTCCCCCTGGACAGGGGGCGTAGATACGCAGTATTTT.